The TCR beta chain described here comes from a study of T-cell reconstitution after alpha-beta-depleted transplantation in children. Study results and limitations: T-cell counts and diversity at one year following transplant were attributed mainly to newly produced T cells. Where some patients showed high TCRbeta diversity at day 60, it came from recipient T cells and thymic progenitors that had survived. By about two months after transplant, alpha-beta T cells reportedly arose from several hundred graft clones that had expanded.

The TCRbeta library was prepared with unique molecular identifiers. A single record per CDR3 protein comes from TCRdb applying MiXCR to the PCR reads. The data contain around 800,000 distinct CDR3 sequences, roughly 15% of them singletons. This clonotype was counted only a few times. Its specificity is not known. The sample was PBMCs, mostly from graft donor cells, taken 360 days after TCRalphabeta/CD19-depleted stem cell transplant. The sequence was collected from a male patient between 10 and 17 years old who had a stem cell transplant for acute lymphoblastic leukemia, so the T cells may come from the graft donor.

Here the CDR3 reads CASSLAFGDSYTEAFF. CDR3 sequence (DNA): TGTGCCAGCAGCTTAGCGTTCGGTGACAGCTACACTGAAGCTTTCTTT. This chain links TRBV7-6 with TRBJ1-1, with a weak D call TRBD1 (5 bases). The CDR3 sequence is 16 residues long. Germline V lookup: CDR1 SGHVS, CDR2 FNYEAQ. The germline V and J ends were trimmed by 0 bases and 3 bases, with 14 bases remaining between them.